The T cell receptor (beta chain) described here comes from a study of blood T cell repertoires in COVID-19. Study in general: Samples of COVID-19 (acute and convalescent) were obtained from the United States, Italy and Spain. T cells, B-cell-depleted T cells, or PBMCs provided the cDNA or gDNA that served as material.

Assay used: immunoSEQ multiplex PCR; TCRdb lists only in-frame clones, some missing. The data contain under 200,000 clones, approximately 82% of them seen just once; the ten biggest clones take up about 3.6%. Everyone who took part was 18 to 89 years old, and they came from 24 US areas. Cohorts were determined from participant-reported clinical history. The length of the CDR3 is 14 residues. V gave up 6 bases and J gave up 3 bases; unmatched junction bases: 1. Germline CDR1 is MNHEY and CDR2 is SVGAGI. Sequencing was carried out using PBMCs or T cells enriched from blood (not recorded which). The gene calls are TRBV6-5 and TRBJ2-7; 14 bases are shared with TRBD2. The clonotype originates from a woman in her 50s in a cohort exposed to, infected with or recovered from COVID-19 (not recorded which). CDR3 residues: CASRGLAGDYEQYF. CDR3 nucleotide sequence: TGTGCCAGCAGGGGACTAGCGGGGGACTACGAGCAGTACTTC.